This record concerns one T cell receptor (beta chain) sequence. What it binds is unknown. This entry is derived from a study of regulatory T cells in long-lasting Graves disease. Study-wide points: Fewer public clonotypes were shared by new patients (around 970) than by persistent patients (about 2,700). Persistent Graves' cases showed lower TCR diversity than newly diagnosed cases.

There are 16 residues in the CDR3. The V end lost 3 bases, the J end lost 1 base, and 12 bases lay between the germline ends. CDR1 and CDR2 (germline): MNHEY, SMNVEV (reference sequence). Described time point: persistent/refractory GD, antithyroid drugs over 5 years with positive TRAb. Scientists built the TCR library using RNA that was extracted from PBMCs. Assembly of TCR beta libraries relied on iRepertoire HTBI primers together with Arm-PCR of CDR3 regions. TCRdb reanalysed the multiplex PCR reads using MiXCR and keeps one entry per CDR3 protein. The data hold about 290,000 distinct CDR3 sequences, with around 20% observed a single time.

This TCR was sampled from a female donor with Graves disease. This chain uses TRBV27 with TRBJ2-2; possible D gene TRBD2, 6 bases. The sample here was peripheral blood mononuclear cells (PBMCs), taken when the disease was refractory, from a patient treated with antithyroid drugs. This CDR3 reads CASSLSSGLNTGELFF. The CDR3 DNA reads TGTGCCAGCAGTTTGTCCAGCGGGTTGAACACCGGGGAGCTGTTTTTT.